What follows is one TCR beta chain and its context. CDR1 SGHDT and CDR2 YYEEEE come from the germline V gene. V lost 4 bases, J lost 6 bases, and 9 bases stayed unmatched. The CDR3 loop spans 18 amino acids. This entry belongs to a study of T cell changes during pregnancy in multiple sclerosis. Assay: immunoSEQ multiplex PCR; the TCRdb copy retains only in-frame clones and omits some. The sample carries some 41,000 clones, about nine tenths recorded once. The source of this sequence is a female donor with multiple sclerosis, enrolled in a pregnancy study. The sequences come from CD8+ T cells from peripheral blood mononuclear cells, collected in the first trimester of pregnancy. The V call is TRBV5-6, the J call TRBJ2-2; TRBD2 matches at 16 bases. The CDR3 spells CASSPGLAGGPTAGELFF. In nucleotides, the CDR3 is TGTGCCAGCAGCCCGGGACTAGCGGGGGGGCCAACGGCCGGGGAGCTGTTTTTT.